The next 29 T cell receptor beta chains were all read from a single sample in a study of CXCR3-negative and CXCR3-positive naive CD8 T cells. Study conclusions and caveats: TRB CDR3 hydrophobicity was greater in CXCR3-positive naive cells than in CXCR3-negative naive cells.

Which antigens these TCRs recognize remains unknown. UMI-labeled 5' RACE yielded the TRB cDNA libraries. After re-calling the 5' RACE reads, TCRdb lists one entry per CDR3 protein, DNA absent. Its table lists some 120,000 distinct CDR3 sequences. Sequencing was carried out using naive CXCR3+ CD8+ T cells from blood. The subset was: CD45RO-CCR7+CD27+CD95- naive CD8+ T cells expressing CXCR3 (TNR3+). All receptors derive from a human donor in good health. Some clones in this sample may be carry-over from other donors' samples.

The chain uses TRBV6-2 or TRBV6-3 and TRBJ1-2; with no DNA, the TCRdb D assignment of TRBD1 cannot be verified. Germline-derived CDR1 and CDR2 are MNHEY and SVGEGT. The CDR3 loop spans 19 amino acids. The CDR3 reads CASSYPTGTGAFSNYGYTF.

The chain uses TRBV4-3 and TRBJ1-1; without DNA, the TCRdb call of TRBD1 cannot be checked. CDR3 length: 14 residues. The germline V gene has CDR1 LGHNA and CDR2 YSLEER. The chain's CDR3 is CASSHGAMNTEAFF.

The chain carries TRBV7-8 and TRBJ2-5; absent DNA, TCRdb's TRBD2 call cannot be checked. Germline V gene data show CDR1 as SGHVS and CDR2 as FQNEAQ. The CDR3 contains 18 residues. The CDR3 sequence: CASSLSWLSGGARETQYF.

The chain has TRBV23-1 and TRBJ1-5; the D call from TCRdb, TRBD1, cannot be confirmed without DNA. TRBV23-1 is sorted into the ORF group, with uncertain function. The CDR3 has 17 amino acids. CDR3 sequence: CASSQFSTQGSNQPQHF.

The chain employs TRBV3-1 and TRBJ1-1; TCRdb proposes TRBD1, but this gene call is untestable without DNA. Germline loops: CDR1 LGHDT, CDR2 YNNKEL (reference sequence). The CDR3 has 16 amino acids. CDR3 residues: CASSQDPRTVNTEAFF.

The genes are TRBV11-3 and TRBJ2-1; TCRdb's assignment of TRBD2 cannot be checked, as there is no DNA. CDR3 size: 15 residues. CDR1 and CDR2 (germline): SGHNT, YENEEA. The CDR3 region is CASSTSGRAFNEQFF.

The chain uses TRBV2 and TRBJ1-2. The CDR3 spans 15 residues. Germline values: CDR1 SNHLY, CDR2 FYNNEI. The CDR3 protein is CASSSPTVEGGGYTF.

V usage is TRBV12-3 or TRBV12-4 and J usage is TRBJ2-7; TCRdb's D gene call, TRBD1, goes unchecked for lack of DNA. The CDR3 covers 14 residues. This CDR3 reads CASSYLGGHYEQYF.

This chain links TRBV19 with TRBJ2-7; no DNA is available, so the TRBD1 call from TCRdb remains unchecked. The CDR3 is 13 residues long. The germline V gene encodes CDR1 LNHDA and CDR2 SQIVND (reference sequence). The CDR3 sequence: CASTGRGSYEQYF.

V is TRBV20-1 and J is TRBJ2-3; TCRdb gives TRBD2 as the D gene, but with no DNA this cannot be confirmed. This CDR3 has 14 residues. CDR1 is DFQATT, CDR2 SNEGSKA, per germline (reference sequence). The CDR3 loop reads CSAPPGLAVDTQYF.

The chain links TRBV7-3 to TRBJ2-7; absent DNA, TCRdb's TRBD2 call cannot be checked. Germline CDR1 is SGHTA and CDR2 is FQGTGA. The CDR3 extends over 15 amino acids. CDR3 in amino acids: CASSLSGEGRYEQYF. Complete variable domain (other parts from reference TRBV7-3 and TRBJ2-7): GAGVSQTPSNKVTEKGKYVELRCDPISGHTALYWYRQSLGQGPEFLIYFQGTGAADDSGLPNDRFFAVRPEGSVSTLKIQRTERGDSAVYLCASSLSGEGRYEQYFGPGTRLTVT.

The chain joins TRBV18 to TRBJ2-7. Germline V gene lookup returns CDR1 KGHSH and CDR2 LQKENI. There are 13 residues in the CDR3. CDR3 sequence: CASSPPVTYEQHF. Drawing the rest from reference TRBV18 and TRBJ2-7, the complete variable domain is NAGVMQNPRHLVRRRGQEARLRCSPMKGHSHVYWYRQLPEEGLKFMVYLQKENIIDESGMPKERFSAEFPKEGPSILRIQQVVRGDSAAYFCASSPPVTYEQHFGPGTRLTVT.

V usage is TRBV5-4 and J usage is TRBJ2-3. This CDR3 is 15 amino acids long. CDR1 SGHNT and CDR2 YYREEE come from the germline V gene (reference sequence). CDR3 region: CASSLASFGTDTQYF.

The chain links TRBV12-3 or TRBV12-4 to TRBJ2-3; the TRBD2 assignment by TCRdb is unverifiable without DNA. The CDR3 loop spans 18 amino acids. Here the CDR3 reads CASSLEWTSGDGTDTQYF.

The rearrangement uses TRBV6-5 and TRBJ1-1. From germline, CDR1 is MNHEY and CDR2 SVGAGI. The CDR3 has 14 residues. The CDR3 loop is CASTIRGGDTEAFF.

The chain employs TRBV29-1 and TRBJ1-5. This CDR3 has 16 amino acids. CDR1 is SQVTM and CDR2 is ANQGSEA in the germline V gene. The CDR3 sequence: CSVLSEGPSSGQPQHF.

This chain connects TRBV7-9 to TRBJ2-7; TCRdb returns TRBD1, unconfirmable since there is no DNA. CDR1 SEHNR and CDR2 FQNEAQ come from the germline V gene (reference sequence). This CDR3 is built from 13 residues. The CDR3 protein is CASSPHARYEQYF.

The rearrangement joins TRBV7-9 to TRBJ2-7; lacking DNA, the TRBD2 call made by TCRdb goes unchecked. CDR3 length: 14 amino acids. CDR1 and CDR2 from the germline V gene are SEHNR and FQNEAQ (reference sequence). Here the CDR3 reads CASSLGGRGDEQYF.

The CDR3: CASSRGAGVGDTQYF. The V call is TRBV11-3, the J call TRBJ2-3; the TRBD1 assignment by TCRdb is unverifiable without DNA. The CDR3 runs to 15 residues. Germline CDR1 and CDR2: SGHNT and YENEEA.

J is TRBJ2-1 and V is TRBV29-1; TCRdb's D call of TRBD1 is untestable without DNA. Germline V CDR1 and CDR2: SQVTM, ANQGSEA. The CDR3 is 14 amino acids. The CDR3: CSYRILRSYNEQFF.

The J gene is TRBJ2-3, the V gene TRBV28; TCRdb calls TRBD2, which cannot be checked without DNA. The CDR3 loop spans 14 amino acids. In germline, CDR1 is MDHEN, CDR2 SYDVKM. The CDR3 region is CASSSPSTTDTQYF.

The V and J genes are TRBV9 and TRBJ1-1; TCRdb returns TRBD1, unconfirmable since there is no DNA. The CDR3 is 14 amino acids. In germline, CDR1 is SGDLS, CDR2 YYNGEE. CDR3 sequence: CAQRSVDREGEAFF. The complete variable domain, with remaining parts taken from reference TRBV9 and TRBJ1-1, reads DSGVTQTPKHLITATGQRVTLRCSPRSGDLSVYWYQQSLDQGLQFLIQYYNGEERAKGNILERFSAQQFPDLHSELNLSSLELGDSALYFCAQRSVDREGEAFFGQGTRLTVV.

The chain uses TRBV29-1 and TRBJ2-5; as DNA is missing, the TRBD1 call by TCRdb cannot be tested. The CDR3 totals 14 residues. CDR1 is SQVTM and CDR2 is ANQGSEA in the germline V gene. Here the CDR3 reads CSVEYIGAEETQYF.

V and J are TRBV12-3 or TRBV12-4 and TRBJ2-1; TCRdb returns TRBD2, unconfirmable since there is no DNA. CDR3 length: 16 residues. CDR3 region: CASSFWTSGASNEQFF.

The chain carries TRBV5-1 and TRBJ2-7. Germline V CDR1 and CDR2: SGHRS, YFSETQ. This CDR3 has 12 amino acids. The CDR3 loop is CASSPPSYEQYF.

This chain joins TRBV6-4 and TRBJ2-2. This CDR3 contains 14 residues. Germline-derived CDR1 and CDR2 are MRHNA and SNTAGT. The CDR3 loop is CASSDSRDPGELFF.

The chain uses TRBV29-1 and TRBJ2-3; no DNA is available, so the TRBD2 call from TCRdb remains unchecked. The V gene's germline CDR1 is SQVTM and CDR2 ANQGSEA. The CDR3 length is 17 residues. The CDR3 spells CSVEDPLTSGSPDTQYF.

CDR3: CASSRDSGNTEAFF. V gene TRBV6-4 combines with J gene TRBJ1-1. Germline lookup yields CDR1 MRHNA and CDR2 SNTAGT. The CDR3 consists of 14 residues.

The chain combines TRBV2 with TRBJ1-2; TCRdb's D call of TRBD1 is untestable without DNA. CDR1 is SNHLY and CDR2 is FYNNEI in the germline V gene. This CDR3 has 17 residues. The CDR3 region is CASTGTETSNIPYGYTF. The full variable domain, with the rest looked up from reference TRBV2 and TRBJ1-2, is EPEVTQTPSHQVTQMGQEVILRCVPISNHLYFYWYRQILGQKVEFLVSFYNNEISEKSEIFDDQFSVERPDGSNFTLKIRSTKLEDSAMYFCASTGTETSNIPYGYTFGSGTRLTVV.